This T cell receptor (beta chain) appears in the sequencing data of a study of blood T cell repertoires in COVID-19. About the study: T cells, B-cell-depleted T cells, or PBMCs supplied cDNA or gDNA.

Original processing methods: Reference gene primer amplification in the assay estimated nucleated cell counts. Clones were sequenced by immunoSEQ multiplex PCR, and TCRdb holds only the in-frame ones, with some missing. V and J calls and clone size come straight from that table; D and trimming were deduced from the DNA. This table has 250,000 to 400,000 clones, roughly 88% appearing once. CDR3 size: 15 residues. Germline V gene lookup returns CDR1 SQVTM and CDR2 ANQGSEA. The junction had 7 bases not matched to a gene; V was cut back by 0 bases and J by 5 bases. The chain is built from TRBV29-1 and TRBJ2-3; 8 positions match TRBD1. The sample comprised peripheral blood. The receptor was derived from a woman in her 30s with COVID-19, enrolled during active disease. CDR3 DNA sequence: TGCAGCGTTGAAGATTTGCAGGGGGCAATAGATACGCAGTATTTT. This codes for CSVEDLQGAIDTQYF.